The present TCR beta chain was sequenced within a study of control samples from healthy donors and cancer patients (dated by TCRdb to about 2020). Library method: the immunoSEQ multiplex PCR assay. In TCRdb, the immuneACCESS table is reduced to in-frame sequences with V and J assigned. These tables do not hold every clone; where another copy was compared, an unresolved V gene accounts for under half, and the others remain unexplained. The table for this sample lists 100,000 to 150,000 clones; nearly 90% of them were counted only once. The ten largest clones add up to 6% to 9.5% of the sample. As encoded in the germline V gene (reference sequence), CDR1 is DFQATT while CDR2 is SNEGSKA. A distance of 2 bases separates the germline ends of V and J, which lose 1 base and 4 bases respectively. The CDR3 has 11 amino acids, counting the end cysteine and phenylalanine. Here the CDR3 DNA is all that survives: 33 bases in frame from base 1.

For this clone: What antigen it recognizes has not been identified. Nothing much larger sits one base from this clone, and base qualities are not available.

The sequenced material came from PBMCs. The origin of this receptor is a man over 45 with head and neck cancer. The chain is made from TRBV20-1 and TRBJ2-1; confidence is insufficient to name the D gene. The CDR3 here reads CSARVYNEQFF. The sequenced DNA: TGCAGTGCTAGAGTGTACAATGAGCAGTTCTTC.